These 32 T cell receptor beta chains originate from one sample sequenced in a study of blood T cell repertoires in COVID-19. The protocol was immunoSEQ multiplex PCR, while the TCRdb copy is restricted to in-frame clones and leaves out a portion. In the table there are about 100,000 clones, approximately 80% of which are singletons. The sequencing sample was made of peripheral blood. All receptors derive from a woman in her sixties or seventies with acute or convalescent COVID-19.

The rearrangement uses TRBV6-2 or TRBV6-3 and TRBJ2-1; TRBD2 matches at 12 bases. CDR1 MNHEY and CDR2 SVGEGT come from the germline V gene. Unmatched junction bases numbered 8, after V lost 2 bases and J lost 9 bases. The CDR3 is 16 residues long. CDR3 residues: CASSYRLAGGPVEQFF. The CDR3 region has the DNA TGTGCCAGCAGTTACCGCCTAGCGGGGGGGCCCGTTGAGCAGTTCTTC.

The chain joins TRBV6-6 to TRBJ1-2; 9 nucleotides match TRBD1. The CDR3 consists of 13 residues. V lost 0 bases, J lost 14 bases, and 7 bases stayed unmatched. Germline CDR1 reads MNHNY; CDR2 reads SVGAGI (reference sequence). The CDR3 loop reads CASSYSPGQGQTF. The CDR3 region has the DNA TGTGCCAGCAGTTACTCGCCGGGACAGGGACAAACCTTC.

The chain recombines TRBV10-3 with TRBJ1-4, with TRBD1 matching over 7 bases. The CDR3 totals 13 residues. Looked up from germline, CDR1 is ENHRY and CDR2 is SYGVKD. V gave up 7 bases and J gave up 8 bases; unmatched junction bases: 7. CDR3 loop: CAITRDREEKLFF. The DNA for the CDR3 is TGTGCCATCACCCGAGACAGGGAAGAAAAACTGTTTTTT.

This clone was counted between two and nine times. The chain has TRBV10-3 and TRBJ1-1, with 9 bases identical to TRBD1. CDR3 length: 15 residues. Germline V gene lookup returns CDR1 ENHRY and CDR2 SYGVKD. V gave up 3 bases and J gave up 4 bases; unmatched junction bases: 6. CDR3 amino acids: CAISEIQGAGTEAFF. CDR3 nucleotides: TGTGCCATCAGTGAAATACAGGGGGCAGGCACTGAAGCTTTCTTT.

This chain uses TRBV30 with TRBJ1-3; 7 bases line up with TRBD1. Trimming removed 0 bases from V and 4 bases from J; junction bases left unmatched: 9. There are 16 residues in the CDR3. Germline CDR1 is GTSNPN and CDR2 is SVGIG (reference sequence). DNA of the CDR3: TGTGCCTGGAGTGTTCAATTCAGGGGGAACGGAAACACCATATATTTT. This encodes CAWSVQFRGNGNTIYF.

This chain connects TRBV28 to TRBJ1-2; 8 nucleotides match TRBD1. V lost 8 bases to trimming and J lost 2 bases; unmatched junction nucleotides: 1. The CDR3 is made up of 12 amino acids. In germline, CDR1 is MDHEN, CDR2 SYDVKM. As DNA, the CDR3 is TGTGCCAGCGGGGACAGGAACTATGGCTACACCTTC. It translates to CASGDRNYGYTF.

This chain connects TRBV19 to TRBJ1-5; unclear D gene. V was pared by 7 bases and J by 6 bases, with 10 bases between. This CDR3 region has 12 residues. CDR1 and CDR2 (germline): LNHDA, SQIVND (reference sequence). CDR3 region: CASTDLIQPQHF. CDR3 coding DNA: TGTGCCAGTACGGACTTAATTCAGCCCCAGCATTTT.

The genes are TRBV6-5 and TRBJ1-3; no definite D call. V was pared by 5 bases and J by 0 bases, with 8 bases between. The CDR3 loop spans 14 amino acids. Germline CDR1 MNHEY, CDR2 SVGAGI. The CDR3 DNA sequence: TGTGCCAGCAGTAGCCGCAACTCTGGAAACACCATATATTTT. This sequence encodes CASSSRNSGNTIYF.

The chain is built from TRBV27 and TRBJ1-6; TRBD1 matches 7 bases. J gave up 2 bases and V 4 bases, and 2 bases lay outside the gene matches. This CDR3 has 15 amino acids. CDR1 is MNHEY, CDR2 SMNVEV, per germline (reference sequence). The CDR3 region is CASSSGGTYNSPLHF. Here the CDR3 DNA reads TGTGCCAGCAGTTCAGGGGGTACCTATAATTCACCCCTCCACTTT.

V is TRBV7-2 and J is TRBJ2-5, with 8 positions matching TRBD1. V dropped 5 bases and J dropped 0; count of bases not matched to a gene: 8. Germline CDR1 reads SGHTA; CDR2 reads FQGNSA. CDR3 length: 16 amino acids. The CDR3 reads CASSPETGAYQETQYF. CDR3 nucleotide sequence: TGTGCCAGCAGCCCTGAGACAGGGGCGTACCAAGAGACCCAGTACTTC.

The chain carries TRBV6-5 and TRBJ1-2; unclear D gene. Trimming removed 4 bases at V and 2 bases at J, with 14 bases between. Germline-derived CDR1 and CDR2 are MNHEY and SVGAGI. This CDR3 contains 15 residues. The CDR3 sequence: CASSSGLRSNYGYTF. CDR3 bases: TGTGCCAGCAGTTCTGGGCTGCGTTCAAACTATGGCTACACCTTC.

The rearrangement joins TRBV5-1 to TRBJ1-6; 8 bases agree with TRBD1. V lost 6 bases, J lost 2 bases, and 16 bases stayed unmatched. The length of the CDR3 is 19 residues. Germline values: CDR1 SGHRS, CDR2 YFSETQ. This CDR3 is CASTHRGNVFSPYNSPLHF. Written as DNA, the CDR3 is TGCGCCAGCACCCACAGGGGGAACGTTTTTAGCCCCTATAATTCACCCCTCCACTTT.

This clone showed up many times. The chain carries TRBV10-3 and TRBJ2-7; D not certain. Trimming left V 0 bases short and J 3 bases short, with 3 bases between. The CDR3 is 12 amino acids. CDR1 is ENHRY, CDR2 SYGVKD, per germline. CDR3 DNA sequence: TGTGCCATCAGTGAGTCCAACTACGAGCAGTACTTC. Its protein is CAISESNYEQYF.

This sequence joins TRBV29-1 and TRBJ2-7, with TRBD2 matching over 10 bases. The CDR3 sequence is 15 residues long. Germline V gives CDR1 SQVTM, CDR2 ANQGSEA. Trimming removed 4 bases from V and 6 bases from J; junction bases left unmatched: 12. The CDR3 coding sequence is TGCAGCGTTGGGGCTAGCGGGGGATCCCTCGGCGAGCAGTACTTC. Its translation: CSVGASGGSLGEQYF.

The chain uses TRBV13 and TRBJ1-6, with D unresolved. The CDR3 covers 16 residues. CDR1 and CDR2 (germline): PRHDT, FYEKMQ (reference sequence). V lost 1 base, J lost 7 bases, and 14 bases lay in between. The CDR3 sequence: CASSLVVVGSNSPLHF. In nucleotides, the CDR3 is TGTGCCAGCAGCTTAGTAGTGGTTGGTAGCAATTCACCCCTCCACTTT.

Here the CDR3 reads CASNRQGAGEKLFF. Here the CDR3 DNA reads TGTGCCAGCAACCGACAGGGGGCGGGAGAAAAACTGTTTTTT. This chain links TRBV2 with TRBJ1-4; 10 bases match TRBD1. Germline assignment: CDR1 SNHLY and CDR2 FYNNEI. The CDR3 is made up of 14 amino acids. V was pared by 7 bases and J by 8 bases, with 7 bases of the junction left unmatched.

V is TRBV3-1 (or the pseudogene TRBV3-2) and J is TRBJ2-5; 12 bases match TRBD2. Germline lookup yields CDR1 LGHDT and CDR2 YNNKEL (reference sequence). The CDR3 contains 18 residues. The V segment lost 1 base and the J segment 5 bases; nucleotides outside the gene matches: 11. The chain's CDR3 is CASSQGPLAGGSTETQYF. CDR3 DNA sequence: TGTGCCAGCAGCCAAGGCCCTCTAGCGGGGGGGAGTACGGAGACCCAGTACTTC.

The gene calls are TRBV27 and TRBJ2-2, with 8 bases that match TRBD1. In germline, CDR1 is MNHEY, CDR2 SMNVEV (reference sequence). The CDR3 has 16 amino acids. V gave up 0 bases and J gave up 7 bases; unmatched junction bases: 7. DNA for the CDR3: TGTGCCAGCAGTTTATCGATGGCAGGGGGCTTCGGGGAGCTGTTTTTT. Translating gives CASSLSMAGGFGELFF.

The gene calls are TRBV25-1 and TRBJ1-2; TRBD1 matches 9 bases. The CDR3 sequence is 18 residues long. V was clipped by 5 bases and J by 4 bases; unmatched bases: 17. Germline CDR1 is MGHDK and CDR2 is SYGVNS. CDR3 DNA sequence: TGTGCCAGCAGTATAAGGGGACAGGGAGGGAATTGGGGCTATGGCTACACCTTC. This encodes CASSIRGQGGNWGYGYTF.

This rearrangement joins TRBV12-3 or TRBV12-4 to TRBJ1-5, with D possibly TRBD1 on 5 matching bases. This CDR3 is built from 13 residues. V lost 4 bases and J lost 5, with 9 bases in between. The DNA for the CDR3 is TGTGCCAGCAGTTCAGGGCTCCATCAGCCCCAGCATTTT. As protein: CASSSGLHQPQHF.

The chain uses TRBV29-1 and TRBJ1-2; TRBD1 matches at 10 bases. This CDR3 contains 13 residues. After removal of 7 bases from V and 4 bases from J, the junction contained 6 bases not matched to a gene. Germline V gene data show CDR1 as SQVTM and CDR2 as ANQGSEA. The CDR3: CSAAGTGAYGYTF. The CDR3 bases are TGCAGCGCTGCCGGGACAGGGGCCTATGGCTACACCTTC. The whole variable domain, filled in from reference TRBV29-1 and TRBJ1-2, reads SAVISQKPSRDICQRGTSLTIQCQVDSQVTMMFWYRQQPGQSLTLIATANQGSEATYESGFVIDKFPISRPNLTFSTLTVSNMSPEDSSIYLCSAAGTGAYGYTFGSGTRLTVV.

The chain couples TRBV5-8 to TRBJ1-3, with 7 bases aligning to TRBD1. This CDR3 comprises 15 residues. In germline, CDR1 is SGHTS, CDR2 YDEGEE. Losses at the gene ends were 4 bases for V and 4 bases for J; bases not matched to a gene: 8. The CDR3 DNA sequence: TGTGCCAGCAGCCAACGAACAGGGGTAGGAAACACCATATATTTT. Amino acid sequence: CASSQRTGVGNTIYF.

V and J are TRBV28 and TRBJ1-4, with D tentatively TRBD1 (5 bases). Germline CDR1 MDHEN, CDR2 SYDVKM. The V gene lost 10 bases and the J gene lost 5 bases, with 14 bases spanning the gap. This CDR3 region has 13 residues. The CDR3 DNA sequence: TGTGCCACCTACTCCGGGGGGAATGAAAAACTGTTTTTT. This sequence encodes CATYSGGNEKLFF. The full variable domain, in which reference TRBV28 and TRBJ1-4 provide the parts outside the CDR3, is DVKVTQSSRYLVKRTGEKVFLECVQDMDHENMFWYRQDPGLGLRLIYFSYDVKMKEKGDIPEGYSVSREKKERFSLILESASTNQTSMYLCATYSGGNEKLFFGSGTQLSVL.

The chain joins TRBV18 to TRBJ1-5, with D perhaps matching TRBD1 (5 bases). The CDR3 contains 13 residues. The V gene's germline CDR1 is KGHSH and CDR2 LQKENI. The V gene lost 6 bases and the J gene lost 3 bases, with 9 bases spanning the gap. DNA of the CDR3: TGTGCCAGCTCCAGGGATTCCAATCAGCCCCAGCATTTT. This codes for CASSRDSNQPQHF.

V usage is TRBV6-2 or TRBV6-3 and J usage is TRBJ1-2; TRBD1 aligns across 9 bases. The J segment lost 3 bases and the V segment lost 6 bases, leaving 2 bases of the junction unmatched. CDR1 is MNHEY, CDR2 SVGEGT, per germline. The CDR3 totals 13 residues. CDR3 in DNA: TGTGCCAGCAGCTGGACAGGGGACTATGGCTACACCTTC. It translates to CASSWTGDYGYTF.

The J gene is TRBJ2-5, the V gene TRBV5-1; 7 positions agree with TRBD1. Germline CDR1 reads SGHRS; CDR2 reads YFSETQ. The V and J ends lost 3 bases and 4 bases, in that order; junction bases with no gene match: 3. The CDR3 runs to 13 residues. The DNA of the CDR3 is TGCGCCAGCAGCTGGGACAGCTTAGAGACCCAGTACTTC. This encodes CASSWDSLETQYF.

This rearrangement joins TRBV5-4 to TRBJ2-5; D uncertain. V lost 0 bases and J 1 base, leaving 7 bases between the germline ends. CDR3 length: 14 residues. Germline V gives CDR1 SGHNT, CDR2 YYREEE (reference sequence). In DNA form, the CDR3 reads TGTGCCAGCAGCTTGGGAGTGTTCCAAGAGACCCAGTACTTC. The encoded protein is CASSLGVFQETQYF.

CDR3 nucleotides: TGTGCCAGCACCGGGACTAGCAGGGAGACCCAGTACTTC. It translates to CASTGTSRETQYF. The chain couples TRBV3-1 (or the pseudogene TRBV3-2) to TRBJ2-5, with 9 bases matching TRBD2. The CDR3 totals 13 residues. The germline gives CDR1 LGHDT, CDR2 YNNKEL (reference sequence). V trimming: 7 bases; J trimming: 5 bases; junction bases outside the gene matches: 5.

This clone was seen more than once but under ten times. The CDR3 region is CAWRAGLAAQELFF. The CDR3, as DNA: TGTGCCTGGAGAGCGGGACTAGCGGCTCAGGAGCTGTTTTTT. The chain joins TRBV30 to TRBJ2-2; TRBD2 matches 11 bases. Germline V gives CDR1 GTSNPN, CDR2 SVGIG (reference sequence). V lost 3 bases and J lost 10; bases outside the gene matches: 7. This CDR3 region has 14 residues.

The chain links TRBV5-1 to TRBJ2-6; a weak D match, TRBD1 (5 bases). V was pared by 0 bases and J by 0 bases, with 10 bases between. Per the germline V gene, CDR1 is SGHRS and CDR2 is YFSETQ. The CDR3 is made up of 17 amino acids. CDR3 loop: CASSLDAQGSGANVLTF. CDR3 sequence (DNA): TGCGCCAGCAGCTTGGACGCGCAGGGCTCTGGGGCCAACGTCCTGACTTTC. Filled out from reference TRBV5-1 and TRBJ2-6, the complete variable domain reads KAGVTQTPRYLIKTRGQQVTLSCSPISGHRSVSWYQQTPGQGLQFLFEYFSETQRNKGNFPGRFSGRQFSNSRSEMNVSTLELGDSALYLCASSLDAQGSGANVLTFGAGSRLTVL.

The V call is TRBV30, the J call TRBJ2-1, with D possibly being TRBD2 (7 bases). Germline V gene data show CDR1 as GTSNPN and CDR2 as SVGIG (reference sequence). With 2 bases removed from V and 7 bases from J, the gap between germline ends came to 12 bases. The CDR3 runs 13 residues. The CDR3, as DNA: TGTGCCTGGAGTAGAGGGGGGGCGAATGAGCAGTTCTTC. Its translation: CAWSRGGANEQFF.

This clone showed up just a few times. The J gene is TRBJ1-6, the V gene TRBV14; D possibly corresponds to TRBD1 (5 bases). The CDR3 runs to 16 residues. CDR1 is SGHDN and CDR2 is FVKESK in the germline V gene. Trimming pared 4 bases from V and 9 bases from J, leaving 19 bases between. The CDR3 reads CASSPGGGDFASPLHF. CDR3 nucleotide sequence: TGTGCCAGCAGCCCTGGCGGGGGGGACTTTGCTTCACCCCTCCACTTT.